This T cell receptor beta chain came from a study of identical twins. TCRdb re-derived calls from the 5' RACE reads in MiXCR, one entry per CDR3 protein. This table has about 190,000 distinct CDR3 sequences, approximately 15% appearing once. This clonotype was recorded many times. In addition, the sample was reused for a study of T cells expressing NK-cell markers. That report notes: Where a few donors were concerned, these clonotypes also led the CD3+CD56-NKG2C+ fraction.

What was sequenced was CD8+ T cells sorted from blood. The receptor's source is a woman aged 18 to 35 in good health.

The CDR3 coding sequence is TGCGCCAGCAGCCAAGAGGACGTCAATGAGCAGTTCTTC. It encodes CASSQEDVNEQFF. V is TRBV4-1 and J is TRBJ2-1; D remains ambiguous. V was shortened by 0 bases and J by 6 bases, with 6 bases between the two germline ends. The CDR3 runs to 13 residues. Germline CDR1 is MGHRA and CDR2 is YSYEKL.